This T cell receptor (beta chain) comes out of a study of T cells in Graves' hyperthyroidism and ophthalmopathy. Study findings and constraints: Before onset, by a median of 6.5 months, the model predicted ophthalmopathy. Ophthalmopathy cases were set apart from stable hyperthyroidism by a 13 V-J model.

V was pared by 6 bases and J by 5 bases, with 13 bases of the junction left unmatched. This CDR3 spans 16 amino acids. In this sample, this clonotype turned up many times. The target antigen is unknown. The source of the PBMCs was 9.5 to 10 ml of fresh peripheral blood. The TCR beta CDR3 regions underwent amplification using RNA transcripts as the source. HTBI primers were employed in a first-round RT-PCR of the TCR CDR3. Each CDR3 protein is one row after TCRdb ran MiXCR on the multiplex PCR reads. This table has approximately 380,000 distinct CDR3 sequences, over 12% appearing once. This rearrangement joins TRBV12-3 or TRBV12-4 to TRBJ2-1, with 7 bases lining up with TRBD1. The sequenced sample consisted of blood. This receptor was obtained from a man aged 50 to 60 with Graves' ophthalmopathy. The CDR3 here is CASRSRHITGDNEQFF. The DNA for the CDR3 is TGTGCCAGCAGGTCAAGACACATAACAGGGGACAATGAGCAGTTCTTC.